This T cell receptor beta chain was recorded in a study of CD4 and CD8 cells across lung adenocarcinoma regions. Germline values: CDR1 MRHNA, CDR2 SNTAGT. The CDR3 has 15 residues. As to this clonotype: Its ends do not fully match the called genes, so a read error is possible.

Donors had localized lung adenocarcinoma, a non-small cell lung cancer. TCRdb reprocessed the PCR reads via MiXCR and lists one record per CDR3 protein. In the table there are about 20,000 distinct CDR3 sequences, around 56% of which are singletons. The clonotype comes from a female donor with lung adenocarcinoma. The CD4 and CD8 labels of this study may be unreliable. Sequencing was carried out using CD8+ T cells from the center of a lung tumor. The chain has TRBV6-4 and TRBJ1-5; TRBD1 might be the D (6 bases). CDR3 residues: CASSDSLGGGQPHHF. Here the CDR3 DNA reads TGTGCCAGCAGTGACTCTCTCGGGGGTGGACAGCCCCACCACTTT.